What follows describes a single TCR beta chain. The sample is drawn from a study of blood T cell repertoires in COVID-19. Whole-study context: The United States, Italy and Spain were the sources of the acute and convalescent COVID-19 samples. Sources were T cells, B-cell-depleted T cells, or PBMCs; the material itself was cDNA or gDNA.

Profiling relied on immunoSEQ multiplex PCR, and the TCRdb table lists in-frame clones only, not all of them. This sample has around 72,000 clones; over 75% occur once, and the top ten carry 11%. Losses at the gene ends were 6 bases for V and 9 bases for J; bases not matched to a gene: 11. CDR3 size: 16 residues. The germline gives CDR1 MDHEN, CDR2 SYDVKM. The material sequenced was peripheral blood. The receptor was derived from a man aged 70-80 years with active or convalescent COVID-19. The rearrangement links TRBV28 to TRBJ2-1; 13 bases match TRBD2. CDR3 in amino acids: CASRFLTSGRAFEQFF. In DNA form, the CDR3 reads TGTGCCAGCAGATTCCTCACTAGCGGGAGGGCGTTTGAGCAGTTCTTC.